A single sample gave rise to the 8 T cell receptor beta chains below, sequenced in a study of T cell responses to AZD1222 COVID-19 vaccine. Some clones are missing from TCRdb's copy, which holds only in-frame ones; the method was immunoSEQ multiplex PCR. The data contain over 120,000 clones, 70% to 90% of them singletons. This sample comprised peripheral blood, obtained 28 days after the second AZD1222 dose. These receptors were collected from an adult who received the AZD1222 COVID-19 vaccine.

This chain uses TRBV6-1 with TRBJ1-2, with 9 bases fitting TRBD1. The trim removed 11 bases at V and 2 bases at J, leaving 0 bases unmatched. The V gene's germline CDR1 is MNHNS and CDR2 SASEGT. The length of the CDR3 is 11 residues. CDR3: CAGTGNYGYTF. The CDR3 region has the DNA TGTGCCGGGACAGGGAACTATGGCTACACCTTC.

The rearrangement links TRBV5-6 to TRBJ1-5; unclear D gene. The V gene's germline CDR1 is SGHDT and CDR2 YYEEEE. V was clipped by 0 bases and J by 9 bases, with 13 bases between them. The CDR3 has 14 amino acids. This chain's CDR3 is CASSLGVRDPPQHF. Written as DNA, the CDR3 is TGTGCCAGCAGCTTGGGGGTGAGGGATCCGCCCCAGCATTTT.

V is TRBV13 and J is TRBJ2-7; TRBD1 might be the D (5 bases). The CDR3 consists of 14 residues. Trimming took off 0 bases at V and 2 bases at J, with 8 bases between the two ends. The V gene's germline CDR1 is PRHDT and CDR2 FYEKMQ (reference sequence). CDR3 region: CASSLGAGTYEQYF. CDR3 nucleotide sequence: TGTGCCAGCAGCTTAGGGGCAGGGACCTACGAGCAGTACTTC.

The rearrangement links TRBV30 to TRBJ1-3; D call uncertain. Trimming took 5 bases from V and 0 from J, leaving 11 bases between them. This CDR3 spans 14 amino acids. The germline V gene encodes CDR1 GTSNPN and CDR2 SVGIG (reference sequence). CDR3 in amino acids: CAWDVQFSGNTIYF. As DNA, the CDR3 is TGTGCCTGGGACGTACAATTCTCTGGAAACACCATATATTTT.

This chain connects TRBV2 to TRBJ1-5; D possibly corresponds to TRBD1 (6 bases). Trimming left V 2 bases short and J 7 bases short, with 9 bases between. The CDR3 extends over 13 amino acids. The V gene's germline CDR1 is SNHLY and CDR2 FYNNEI. The DNA for the CDR3 is TGTGCCAGCAGTGAACAGGGGCTCCAGCCCCAGCATTTT. Translation: CASSEQGLQPQHF. The complete variable domain, with remaining parts taken from reference TRBV2 and TRBJ1-5, reads EPEVTQTPSHQVTQMGQEVILRCVPISNHLYFYWYRQILGQKVEFLVSFYNNEISEKSEIFDDQFSVERPDGSNFTLKIRSTKLEDSAMYFCASSEQGLQPQHFGDGTRLSIL.

V is TRBV4-1 and J is TRBJ2-1; no clear D. CDR1 MGHRA and CDR2 YSYEKL come from the germline V gene. Trimming pared 10 bases from V and 10 bases from J, leaving 17 bases between. The CDR3 runs to 12 residues. In nucleotides, the CDR3 is TGCGCCACCGCTGGAGAGGTGGGGGAGCAGTTCTTC. Translation gives CATAGEVGEQFF.

V and J are TRBV2 and TRBJ2-7; possible D gene TRBD2, 5 bases. The CDR3 length is 12 residues. V shed 8 bases and J shed 2 bases, with 10 bases lying between them. The germline CDR1 and CDR2 sequences are SNHLY and FYNNEI. CDR3 sequence: CASGSVPYEQYF. DNA for the CDR3: TGTGCCAGCGGTAGCGTCCCCTACGAGCAGTACTTC.

This rearrangement joins TRBV7-2 to TRBJ2-2, with unresolved D. The CDR3 is made up of 13 amino acids. Deletions cut 7 bases from V and 3 bases from J, with 9 bases between. Germline CDR1 reads SGHTA; CDR2 reads FQGNSA. For the CDR3, the DNA is TGTGCCAGCACCCATTTTCACACCGGGGAGCTGTTTTTT. Its translation is CASTHFHTGELFF.